Listed below are T cell receptor beta chains from one sample, sequenced in a study of CD8+ T cells in alopecia areata. Method: immunoSEQ multiplex PCR; TCRdb's copy keeps in-frame clones and lacks some. The sample holds 150,000 or so clones; 50% to 70% are singletons and the top ten take about 0.94%. The source material was CD4+ T cells sorted from blood, sampled at week 4, from a patient treated with tofacitinib. The origin of the receptors is a human donor with alopecia areata. CDR3s include the opening cysteine and the closing phenylalanine or tryptophan. The order of the fields is J gene, V gene, D gene, CDR3 length, clone size, CDR3 DNA, CDR3 protein. A D gene is named only where the DNA matches it firmly. A row's size may be missing; if present it is once, few, many or a size class.

TRBJ2-5	TRBV30	NA	12	NA	TGTGCCTGGACCTTCGGCGGAGGGACCCAGTACTTC	CAWTFGGGTQYF
TRBJ2-7	TRBV30	TRBD2	14	NA	TGTGCCTGGAGCAACCTAGCGGGGGTAGGCGAGCAGTACTTC	CAWSNLAGVGEQYF
TRBJ2-3	TRBV19	NA	15	few	TGTGCCAGTAGTATCTCAGAGGGGCCGACAGATACGCAGTATTTT	CASSISEGPTDTQYF
TRBJ2-7	TRBV5-6	NA	12	NA	TGTGCCAGCAGCTTACCCGGGTTCGAGCAGTACTTC	CASSLPGFEQYF
TRBJ1-3	TRBV7-2	NA	14	few	TGTGCCAGCAGCCGAAGGTCCTCTGGAAACACCATATATTTT	CASSRRSSGNTIYF
TRBJ1-1	TRBV12-5	NA	12	NA	TGTGCTAGTGGTTTGCGGGTTACTGAAGCTTTCTTT	CASGLRVTEAFF
TRBJ2-3	TRBV11-3	TRBD1	16	once	TGTGCCAGCAGCCTTGGTGACAGGGGCGTTACAGATACGCAGTATTTT	CASSLGDRGVTDTQYF
TRBJ2-1	TRBV9	TRBD2	16	NA	TGTGCCAGCAGCGTCACCGCCCTAGCGGGGGACAATGAGCAGTTCTTC	CASSVTALAGDNEQFF
TRBJ2-7	TRBV5-1	TRBD2	16	once	TGCGCCAGCAGCAGAGTAGCGGGCCCCAGCTCCTACGAGCAGTACTTC	CASSRVAGPSSYEQYF
TRBJ2-7	TRBV7-2	NA	15	NA	TGTGCCAGCAGCTTAGACGGGAAGGGGTGGGGAGAGCAGTACTTC	CASSLDGKGWGEQYF
TRBJ2-5	TRBV30	NA	15	NA	TGTGCCTGGAGTGTAGGAAGGACGGGTGACAAGACCCAGTACTTC	CAWSVGRTGDKTQYF
TRBJ2-3	TRBV30	TRBD2	15	NA	TGTGCCTGGAGCGGAACTAGCGGGGGCACAGATACGCAGTATTTT	CAWSGTSGGTDTQYF
TRBJ1-1	TRBV25-1	NA	12	NA	TGTGCCAGCCGAAACATACAGGTTGAAGCTTTCTTT	CASRNIQVEAFF
TRBJ2-3	TRBV4-2	NA	13	NA	TGTGCCAGCAGCCAAGATGAGGCAGATACGCAGTATTTT	CASSQDEADTQYF
TRBJ1-2	TRBV4-1	NA	16	once	TGCGCCAGCAGCCAAGATCAGCAGGGTCTATACTATGGCTACACCTTC	CASSQDQQGLYYGYTF
TRBJ1-1	TRBV29-1	NA	10	NA	TGCAGCCTGGGAAACACTGAAGCTTTCTTT	CSLGNTEAFF
TRBJ2-5	TRBV19	NA	11	NA	TGTGCCAGTAGGAATGGAGAGACCCAGTACTTC	CASRNGETQYF
TRBJ1-2	TRBV19	NA	14	NA	TGTGCCAGTACACACCAGGGCGTCTACTATGGCTACACCTTC	CASTHQGVYYGYTF
TRBJ1-6	TRBV18	NA	15	NA	TGTGCCAGCTCACCAATGGGGCTGAGCGGTTCACCCCTCCACTTT	CASSPMGLSGSPLHF
TRBJ1-4	TRBV20-1	NA	11	NA	TGCAGTGCTAGCCACCCCGTACAACTGTTTTTT	CSASHPVQLFF
TRBJ2-5	TRBV30	NA	13	once	TGTGCCTGGAGTATAAGGGTGCAAGAGACCCAGTACTTC	CAWSIRVQETQYF
TRBJ1-1	TRBV5-6	NA	14	NA	TGTGCCAGCAGCTTCCGACTAACAGGGATTGAAGCTTTCTTT	CASSFRLTGIEAFF
TRBJ1-4	TRBV7-8	NA	15	NA	TGTGCCAGCAGCCGAAACCCGTGGGATAATGAAAAACTGTTTTTT	CASSRNPWDNEKLFF
TRBJ2-5	TRBV7-2	TRBD1	16	NA	TGTGCCAGCAGCTTAGCGTCACAGGGGGGCCAAGAGACCCAGTACTTC	CASSLASQGGQETQYF
TRBJ1-6	TRBV30	NA	12	NA	TGTGCCTGGAGTGAGACTAATTCACCCCTCCACTTT	CAWSETNSPLHF